Below, one T cell receptor (beta chain) is given with its context. Antigen unknown. This CDR3 contains 14 residues. With V trimmed by 5 bases and J by 3 bases, 5 bases remained unmatched. Germline CDR1 reads MNHNS; CDR2 reads SASEGT. The sample is drawn from a study of response to subunit inactivated influenza vaccine. The study, taken as a whole, reports: Each seasonal influenza vaccination recruits few new T cells, the authors suggested.

TCRdb recomputed calls from the RT-PCR reads with MiXCR, one row per CDR3 protein. The sample yields 450,000 to 600,000 distinct CDR3 sequences, 15% to 20% seen once. The V call is TRBV6-1, the J call TRBJ2-3; TRBD1 matches 7 bases. Sequenced material: CD4+ T cells sorted from PBMCs, taken less than 30 months after vaccination. The sequence derives from a man between 50 and 75 years old who received an inactivated influenza vaccine. CDR3 residues: CASSQSRGTDTQYF. CDR3 in DNA: TGTGCCAGCAGTCAAAGCAGGGGGACAGATACGCAGTATTTT.